These 27 T cell receptor beta chains share one sample of origin, sequenced in a study of blood T cell repertoires in COVID-19. TCRdb's copy holds only in-frame clones and misses some; the assay was immunoSEQ multiplex PCR. The sample has fewer than 120,000 clones; 87% are singletons. The sample taken for sequencing was peripheral blood. Receptor source: a human donor in a cohort sampled during active COVID-19.

The chain combines TRBV18 with TRBJ1-1, with TRBD1 as a possible D gene (6 bases). The CDR3 length is 15 residues. V shed 2 bases and J shed 0 bases, with 10 bases lying between them. The germline V gene has CDR1 KGHSH and CDR2 LQKENI. CDR3 sequence (DNA): TGTGCCAGCTCACCAAGGGGGAGCATGAACACTGAAGCTTTCTTT. Its translation: CASSPRGSMNTEAFF.

The V gene is TRBV14, the J gene TRBJ2-7; 7 bases fit TRBD1. The CDR3 totals 13 residues. The germline CDR1 and CDR2 sequences are SGHDN and FVKESK. The V and J ends lost 4 bases and 6 bases, in that order; junction bases with no gene match: 6. CDR3 DNA sequence: TGTGCCAGCAGCCGTGACAGGGTCGGCGAGCAGTACTTC. This codes for CASSRDRVGEQYF.

This rearrangement joins TRBV5-1 to TRBJ2-5, with D unresolved. Trimming cost V 4 bases and J 5 bases, with 9 bases left between them. CDR1 is SGHRS and CDR2 is YFSETQ in the germline V gene. The CDR3 covers 12 residues. The CDR3 sequence is CASSALGETQYF. CDR3 DNA sequence: TGCGCCAGCAGCGCCCTCGGGGAGACCCAGTACTTC.

V is TRBV24-1 and J is TRBJ1-1; no firm D call. The CDR3 covers 13 residues. Trimming removed 4 bases from V and 0 bases from J, with 5 bases in between. The germline V gene encodes CDR1 KGHDR and CDR2 SFDVKD. The CDR3 region has the DNA TGTGCCACCAGTGAGTACATGAACACTGAAGCTTTCTTT. It codes for CATSEYMNTEAFF.

The V call is TRBV6-5, the J call TRBJ2-1; 10 bases match TRBD2. The CDR3 is 15 residues long. V shed 6 bases and J 8 bases; nucleotides not matched to a gene: 10. Germline V gene lookup returns CDR1 MNHEY and CDR2 SVGAGI. The CDR3 DNA reads TGTGCCAGCAGAGGGAGCGGGAGGGCCTTTGATGAGCAGTTCTTC. Protein sequence: CASRGSGRAFDEQFF.

DNA for the CDR3: TGCAGCGTAGGGGACAGGGGGCTCAACACAGATACGCAGTATTTT. It encodes CSVGDRGLNTDTQYF. The V call is TRBV29-1, the J call TRBJ2-3, with 12 positions matching TRBD1. The V segment lost 6 bases and the J segment 2 bases; nucleotides outside the gene matches: 6. The V gene's germline CDR1 is SQVTM and CDR2 ANQGSEA. The CDR3 runs 15 residues.

This clone was observed a handful of times. The V gene is TRBV18, the J gene TRBJ2-5; D gene ambiguous. V lost 1 base to trimming and J lost 3 bases, with 6 bases between them. The CDR3 runs to 13 residues. The germline CDR1 and CDR2 sequences are KGHSH and LQKENI. The DNA for the CDR3 is TGTGCCAGCTCACCACGTACAGAAGAGACCCAGTACTTC. Amino acid sequence: CASSPRTEETQYF.

The V and J genes are TRBV7-8 and TRBJ2-4; D perhaps matches TRBD2 (6 bases). The CDR3 runs to 16 residues. Trimming left V 0 bases short and J 4 bases short, with 13 bases between. CDR1 is SGHVS and CDR2 is FQNEAQ in the germline V gene. CDR3 residues: CASSLAGVAEKNIQYF. In nucleotides, the CDR3 is TGTGCCAGCAGCTTAGCCGGAGTAGCGGAGAAAAACATTCAGTACTTC.

This chain links TRBV9 with TRBJ2-7; 7 bases map to TRBD1. CDR3 length equals 13 residues. Per germline, CDR1 SGDLS and CDR2 YYNGEE. V shed 2 bases, J shed 3 bases, and the junction held 2 bases outside the gene matches. CDR3 sequence (DNA): TGTGCCAGCAGCGTCCGGACAGGCTACGAGCAGTACTTC. Translated, it gives CASSVRTGYEQYF.

The chain combines TRBV24-1 with TRBJ2-3; tentative D call: TRBD2 (5 bases). The CDR3 has 17 amino acids. Trimming stripped 2 bases from V and 6 bases from J, with 20 bases between. Germline loops: CDR1 KGHDR, CDR2 SFDVKD. Written as DNA, the CDR3 is TGTGCCACCAGTGATTCGGGTCCTCGGGGTAGCATGGATACGCAGTATTTT. Its protein is CATSDSGPRGSMDTQYF.

This chain joins TRBV16 and TRBJ2-3; a possible D gene is TRBD1 (6 bases). The CDR3 runs to 15 residues. The V gene lost 4 bases and the J gene lost 1 base, with 12 bases spanning the gap. CDR1 is KGHSY and CDR2 is FQNENV in the germline V gene. The CDR3 spells CASSPQGGGTDTQYF. The CDR3 bases are TGTGCCAGCAGCCCTCAAGGGGGTGGCACAGATACGCAGTATTTT. Full variable domain (rest looked up from reference TRBV16 and TRBJ2-3): GEEVAQTPKHLVRGEGQKAKLYCAPIKGHSYVFWYQQVLKNEFKFLISFQNENVFDETGMPKERFSAKCLPNSPCSLEIQATKLEDSAVYFCASSPQGGGTDTQYFGPGTRLTVL.

V is TRBV5-1 and J is TRBJ2-7; 10 bases are a match to TRBD2. The V gene end was trimmed by 4 bases and the J gene end by 0 bases; junction bases not matched to a gene: 19. There are 20 residues in the CDR3. Germline V gives CDR1 SGHRS, CDR2 YFSETQ. The DNA for the CDR3 is TGCGCCAGCAGCCTGACCACCCCGGGACTAGCGAGAGGAACCTCCTACGAGCAGTACTTC. Translation gives CASSLTTPGLARGTSYEQYF.

V gene TRBV6-2 or TRBV6-3 combines with J gene TRBJ1-5; 8 nucleotides line up with TRBD1. V was clipped by 5 bases and J by 3 bases; unmatched bases: 6. The CDR3 contains 15 residues. In germline, CDR1 is MNHEY, CDR2 SVGEGT. The CDR3 region is CASSKATGVNQPQHF. The CDR3 coding sequence is TGTGCCAGCAGTAAAGCGACAGGGGTCAATCAGCCCCAGCATTTT.

This sequence joins TRBV9 and TRBJ2-3, with 7 bases identical to TRBD1. V was pared by 4 bases and J by 1 base, with 3 bases of the junction left unmatched. The V gene's germline CDR1 is SGDLS and CDR2 YYNGEE. CDR3 size: 14 residues. Here the CDR3 reads CASSTDRGTDTQYF. The CDR3 DNA reads TGTGCCAGCAGCACCGACAGGGGCACAGATACGCAGTATTTT.

The chain is built from TRBV9 and TRBJ2-7; 7 bases align to TRBD1. Germline V gives CDR1 SGDLS, CDR2 YYNGEE. The CDR3 runs 15 residues. Trimming cost V 0 bases and J 4 bases; bases outside gene matches: 7. The CDR3 DNA reads as TGTGCCAGCAGCGTAGGGACCGGGACAGCTTACGAGCAGTACTTC. Protein sequence: CASSVGTGTAYEQYF.

In regard to this clone: The identical CDR3 is also encoded by other nucleotide sequences in the sample. The chain carries TRBV24-1 and TRBJ2-3; D gene ambiguous. V was cut by 6 bases and J by 1 base, with 7 bases left in between. Per the germline V gene, CDR1 is KGHDR and CDR2 is SFDVKD. The CDR3 consists of 13 residues. In DNA form, the CDR3 reads TGTGCCACCAGTCGGCAGGGCACAGATACGCAGTATTTT. This sequence encodes CATSRQGTDTQYF.

The chain joins TRBV7-9 to TRBJ2-2, with D possibly matching TRBD2 (6 bases). Germline V gene lookup returns CDR1 SEHNR and CDR2 FQNEAQ (reference sequence). The CDR3 consists of 16 residues. The V and J ends lost 5 bases and 1 base respectively, with 14 bases between them. CDR3 in amino acids: CASSRGVGGNTGELFF. For the CDR3, the DNA is TGTGCCAGCAGCCGCGGAGTCGGGGGGAACACCGGGGAGCTGTTTTTT.

This sequence joins TRBV5-1 and TRBJ2-7; maybe TRBD1 (5 bases). Germline V CDR1 and CDR2: SGHRS, YFSETQ. This CDR3 is built from 13 residues. The V gene lost 5 bases and the J gene lost 2 bases, with 11 bases spanning the gap. The CDR3 loop reads CASRLDSTYEQYF. CDR3 in DNA: TGCGCCAGCAGGCTTGACAGCACCTACGAGCAGTACTTC.

The rearrangement joins TRBV20-1 to TRBJ2-3; D is perhaps TRBD2 (5 bases). Trimming shortened V by 3 bases and J by 0 bases, and 19 bases separated the two germline ends. Germline values: CDR1 DFQATT, CDR2 SNEGSKA (reference sequence). The CDR3 length is 17 residues. DNA of the CDR3: TGCAGTGCTAGTACGGCCGAAGCGGAGATAAGCACAGATACGCAGTATTTT. It encodes CSASTAEAEISTDTQYF.

The V and J genes are TRBV5-6 and TRBJ1-6; 9 bases fit TRBD1. Germline loops: CDR1 SGHDT, CDR2 YYEEEE. J was trimmed by 4 bases and V by 0 bases; bases with no gene match: 5. CDR3 length: 17 residues. In DNA, the CDR3 is TGTGCCAGCAGCTTGGCTACCGGGACAGGGTATAATTCACCCCTCCACTTT. This encodes CASSLATGTGYNSPLHF.

This clone appeared a few times. The chain links TRBV19 to TRBJ2-4, with TRBD2 matching over 9 bases. V was clipped by 5 bases and J by 7 bases; unmatched bases: 9. This CDR3 is 15 amino acids long. Germline V CDR1 and CDR2: LNHDA, SQIVND (reference sequence). The CDR3 loop reads CASSGGRVGANIQYF. In DNA, the CDR3 is TGTGCCAGTAGTGGCGGGAGGGTTGGCGCGAACATTCAGTACTTC.

CDR3 in DNA: TGTGCCAGCAGTCCTAGCTTTATGACCCCCTACGAGCAGTACTTC. Translation: CASSPSFMTPYEQYF. The V gene is TRBV28, the J gene TRBJ2-7; D is possibly TRBD2 (5 bases). The CDR3 loop spans 15 amino acids. Germline V gene lookup returns CDR1 MDHEN and CDR2 SYDVKM. The V end lost 5 bases, the J end lost 2 bases, and 16 bases lay between the germline ends.

The gene calls are TRBV2 and TRBJ2-1; D unresolved. The germline V and J ends were trimmed by 6 bases and 2 bases, with 14 bases remaining between them. The CDR3 is made up of 15 amino acids. CDR1 and CDR2 (germline): SNHLY, FYNNEI. This CDR3 is CASSDRRVTYNEQFF. The CDR3 coding sequence is TGTGCCAGCAGCGATAGGAGAGTTACCTACAATGAGCAGTTCTTC. The full variable domain, its missing parts supplied by reference TRBV2 and TRBJ2-1, is EPEVTQTPSHQVTQMGQEVILRCVPISNHLYFYWYRQILGQKVEFLVSFYNNEISEKSEIFDDQFSVERPDGSNFTLKIRSTKLEDSAMYFCASSDRRVTYNEQFFGPGTRLTVL.

The chain joins TRBV28 to TRBJ2-1; 15 bases line up with TRBD2. Germline trimming cut 4 bases from V and 4 bases from J; bases unmatched to any gene: 8. The CDR3 is made up of 18 amino acids. Germline CDR1 and CDR2: MDHEN and SYDVKM. CDR3 loop: CASSYFGGTSGRYNEQFF. The CDR3 DNA is TGTGCCAGCAGTTACTTCGGCGGGACTAGCGGGAGGTACAATGAGCAGTTCTTC.

This chain links TRBV21-1 with TRBJ2-5; the table's D call, TRBD1, has no DNA check behind it. TRBV21-1 is marked as a pseudogene. The CDR3 extends over 18 amino acids. DNA for the CDR3: TGTGCCAGCGTCGCAATTTCGAGGGGGCCCAAATTAGGAGAGACCCAGTACTTC. Translating gives CASVAISRGPKLGETQYF.

This chain connects TRBV7-2 to TRBJ2-7; TRBD1 matches at 9 bases. Germline V CDR1 and CDR2: SGHTA, FQGNSA. V was clipped by 5 bases and J by 0 bases; unmatched bases: 5. The CDR3 length is 15 residues. The CDR3: CASSGDRVSSYEQYF. The CDR3 coding sequence is TGTGCCAGCAGCGGGGACAGGGTGAGCTCCTACGAGCAGTACTTC.

The V call is TRBV18, the J call TRBJ2-3; TRBD2 might be the D (6 bases). Trimming took off 6 bases at V and 3 bases at J, with 13 bases between the two ends. This CDR3 has 14 amino acids. Germline V gene lookup returns CDR1 KGHSH and CDR2 LQKENI. The CDR3 DNA reads as TGTGCCAGCTCGACCGTGGGGGGTACAGATACGCAGTATTTT. It codes for CASSTVGGTDTQYF.